This paragraph reports one TCR beta chain. Method: immunoSEQ multiplex PCR; TCRdb's copy keeps in-frame clones and lacks some. The table shows about 160,000 clones, with around 96% occurring only once. This entry comes from a study of control samples from healthy donors and cancer patients. Germline V CDR1 and CDR2: SEHNR, FQNEAQ (reference sequence). The CDR3 contains 13 residues. Trimming took off 3 bases at V and 1 base at J, with 6 bases between the two ends. The sequenced sample was blood. The chain carries TRBV7-9 and TRBJ1-1; no definite D call. This TCR was recovered from a middle-aged woman in good health. CDR3 bases: TGTGCCAGCAGCTTGGCAAGGAACACTGAAGCTTTCTTT. Translating gives CASSLARNTEAFF.